The 21 T cell receptor beta chains below all came from one sample that was sequenced in a study of CD8 T cells in ankylosing spondylitis. TCRdb used MiXCR to reprocess the 5' RACE reads, holding one entry per CDR3 protein. The sample yields around 13,000 distinct CDR3 sequences, approximately 3% seen once. Input material: blood, either unsorted or a sorted T cell fraction (not recorded which). The receptors stem from a male donor with ankylosing spondylitis or in good health (not recorded which).

Ten or more counts support this clonotype. The V call is TRBV9, the J call TRBJ2-2, with D perhaps given as TRBD1 or TRBD2 (5 bases each). The germline V and J ends were trimmed by 0 bases and 8 bases, with 20 bases remaining between them. Germline CDR1 and CDR2: SGDLS and YYNGEE. The CDR3 covers 17 residues. The CDR3 here is CASSVGGLLASQGELFF. CDR3 nucleotide sequence: TGTGCCAGCAGCGTAGGGGGGTTATTAGCCTCCCAGGGGGAGCTGTTTTTT.

This clonotype was seen repeatedly, ten times or more. The CDR3 nucleotides are TGTGCCAGCAGCCCCCAAGTGGGCGGGGAGCTGTTTTTT. Its protein product is CASSPQVGGELFF. The chain carries TRBV9 and TRBJ2-2; D not certain. Germline V gene data show CDR1 as SGDLS and CDR2 as YYNGEE. The CDR3 has 13 amino acids. Trimming left V 4 bases short and J 7 bases short, with 11 bases between.

The chain employs TRBV9 and TRBJ2-3, with D unclear. CDR3 length: 15 amino acids. Germline V gene sequence: CDR1 SGDLS, CDR2 YYNGEE. The V gene lost 1 base and the J gene lost 0 bases, with 9 bases spanning the gap. The CDR3 DNA reads as TGTGCCAGCAGCGTAAACAGCGTTAGCACAGATACGCAGTATTTT. Amino acids: CASSVNSVSTDTQYF.

This clonotype occurred many times. The rearrangement links TRBV9 to TRBJ1-1; maybe TRBD1 (6 bases). The CDR3 totals 14 residues. Germline-derived CDR1 and CDR2 are SGDLS and YYNGEE. Between the trimmed V and J ends, which lost 2 bases and 3 bases, there was a span of 11 bases. The CDR3 DNA is TGTGCCAGCAGCGTCTCGGGGGCGTACACTGAAGCTTTCTTT. This gives the protein CASSVSGAYTEAFF.

This clonotype is medium-sized by share. The chain is built from TRBV9 and TRBJ1-6; no reliable D call. This CDR3 is 10 amino acids long. Germline CDR1 SGDLS, CDR2 YYNGEE. The germline V and J ends were trimmed by 7 bases and 7 bases, with 3 bases remaining between them. The chain's CDR3 is CASGNSPLHF. CDR3 nucleotides: TGTGCCAGCGGGAATTCACCCCTCCACTTT.

The chain is built from TRBV9 and TRBJ2-3; D possibly corresponds to TRBD2 (6 bases). This CDR3 spans 15 amino acids. V shed 4 bases and J shed 0 bases, with 12 bases lying between them. Germline CDR1 is SGDLS and CDR2 is YYNGEE. The CDR3 DNA reads TGTGCCAGCAGCAGGGCGGGGCTGAGCACAGATACGCAGTATTTT. Its translation: CASSRAGLSTDTQYF.

This clonotype is deemed medium-sized. This rearrangement joins TRBV9 to TRBJ1-6; tentative D call: TRBD1 (5 bases). Germline CDR1 reads SGDLS; CDR2 reads YYNGEE. CDR3 size: 13 residues. Trimming cost V 4 bases and J 7 bases, with 9 bases left between them. The CDR3 sequence: CASSPGPNSPLHF. The CDR3, as DNA: TGTGCCAGCAGCCCGGGACCGAATTCACCCCTCCACTTT.

This clonotype rates as medium-sized. V usage is TRBV9 and J usage is TRBJ2-7; 7 bases are shared with TRBD2. V shed 4 bases, J shed 5 bases, and the junction held 18 bases outside the gene matches. This CDR3 is 17 amino acids long. Germline V gene data show CDR1 as SGDLS and CDR2 as YYNGEE. The DNA for the CDR3 is TGTGCCAGCAGCCCCCATAGGGAGGGAGGGCCTTGGAACGAGCAGTACTTC. As protein: CASSPHREGGPWNEQYF.

The table lists this clonotype with many counts. The chain uses TRBV9 and TRBJ2-1; D gene ambiguous. Between the trimmed V and J ends, which lost 4 bases and 0 bases, there was a span of 14 bases. Germline assignment: CDR1 SGDLS and CDR2 YYNGEE. The CDR3 sequence is 16 residues long. In nucleotides, the CDR3 is TGTGCCAGCAGCTCCTCCCCGTGGAGCTCCTACAATGAGCAGTTCTTC. This sequence encodes CASSSSPWSSYNEQFF.

In its sample, this clonotype was seen many times. This chain connects TRBV9 to TRBJ2-2; either TRBD1 or TRBD2 may supply D (6 bases each). Germline V lookup: CDR1 SGDLS, CDR2 YYNGEE. The CDR3 runs to 16 residues. Between the trimmed V and J ends, which lost 8 bases and 0 bases, there was a span of 17 bases. CDR3 nucleotide sequence: TGTGCCAGTAGCCCGTTAGGGGGGCCGAACACCGGGGAGCTGTTTTTT. Its translation is CASSPLGGPNTGELFF.

Ten or more counts support this clonotype. V usage is TRBV9 and J usage is TRBJ2-2; D not resolved. CDR1 is SGDLS, CDR2 YYNGEE, per germline. The CDR3 is 16 amino acids. Trimming removed 0 bases from V and 1 base from J, with 10 bases in between. The CDR3 coding sequence is TGTGCCAGCAGCGTAGAAACGGGTTGGAACACCGGGGAGCTGTTTTTT. Encoded protein: CASSVETGWNTGELFF.

At least ten counts were recorded for this clonotype. This chain connects TRBV9 to TRBJ1-3; a weak D match, TRBD1 (5 bases). The CDR3 spans 14 residues. The germline gives CDR1 SGDLS, CDR2 YYNGEE. Between the trimmed V and J ends, which lost 1 base and 3 bases, there was a span of 8 bases. The CDR3 protein is CASSVTGYGNTIYF. CDR3 bases: TGTGCCAGCAGCGTAACAGGATATGGAAACACCATATATTTT.

In its sample, this clonotype ranks as medium-sized. The chain has TRBV9 and TRBJ2-5, with a possible D match to TRBD1 (5 bases). This CDR3 is built from 15 residues. Germline CDR1 SGDLS, CDR2 YYNGEE. Trimming removed 0 bases from V and 5 bases from J, with 14 bases in between. The CDR3 loop is CASSVGPGQRETQYF. The DNA of the CDR3 is TGTGCCAGCAGCGTAGGACCAGGGCAAAGGGAGACCCAGTACTTC.

This clonotype was seen repeatedly, ten times or more. The chain carries TRBV9 and TRBJ2-3; weak D call: TRBD1 (6 bases). The CDR3 sequence is 12 residues long. CDR1 is SGDLS and CDR2 is YYNGEE in the germline V gene. V lost 3 bases to trimming and J lost 10 bases, with 12 bases between them. The CDR3 nucleotides are TGTGCCAGCAGCGCCGCACAGGGTTCGCAGTATTTT. It encodes CASSAAQGSQYF.

Many counts were recorded for this clonotype. The J gene is TRBJ1-2, the V gene TRBV9, with D possibly TRBD1 on 6 matching bases. Germline V gene sequence: CDR1 SGDLS, CDR2 YYNGEE. The CDR3 spans 15 residues. Trimming left V 1 base short and J 5 bases short, with 15 bases between. The CDR3 coding sequence is TGTGCCAGCAGCGTAAATGTTCAGGGGCGATATGGCTACACCTTC. It codes for CASSVNVQGRYGYTF.

Ten or more counts support this clonotype. The chain joins TRBV9 to TRBJ2-1; D may be TRBD2 (6 bases). The germline V and J ends were trimmed by 4 bases and 4 bases, with 15 bases remaining between them. CDR1 is SGDLS and CDR2 is YYNGEE in the germline V gene. The CDR3 loop spans 15 amino acids. CDR3 amino acids: CASSSTGEAYNEQFF. CDR3 nucleotides: TGTGCCAGCAGCTCGACGGGAGAGGCATACAATGAGCAGTTCTTC.

This clonotype appeared many times. This chain joins TRBV9 and TRBJ1-2; D call uncertain. Germline V gene sequence: CDR1 SGDLS, CDR2 YYNGEE. V shed 3 bases and J shed 7 bases, with 22 bases lying between them. The CDR3 sequence is 16 residues long. As DNA, the CDR3 is TGTGCCAGCAGCGCCCTGGTGGTCCCCGGGAGTTTTGGCTACACCTTC. It yields the protein CASSALVVPGSFGYTF. Full variable domain (outside the CDR3, taken from reference TRBV9 and TRBJ1-2): DSGVTQTPKHLITATGQRVTLRCSPRSGDLSVYWYQQSLDQGLQFLIQYYNGEERAKGNILERFSAQQFPDLHSELNLSSLELGDSALYFCASSALVVPGSFGYTFGSGTRLTVV.

This clonotype is deemed medium-sized. The chain uses TRBV9 and TRBJ2-1, with 14 bases lining up with TRBD2. CDR1 is SGDLS, CDR2 YYNGEE, per germline. This CDR3 spans 16 amino acids. V trimming: 0 bases; J trimming: 7 bases; junction bases outside the gene matches: 3. Here the CDR3 reads CASSVAGLAGGNEQFF. CDR3 DNA sequence: TGTGCCAGCAGCGTAGCCGGACTAGCGGGAGGAAATGAGCAGTTCTTC.

This clonotype showed up many times. The chain couples TRBV9 to TRBJ2-3; 10 bases are shared with TRBD1. Germline CDR1 is SGDLS and CDR2 is YYNGEE. The CDR3 runs 15 residues. V dropped 7 bases and J dropped 3; count of bases not matched to a gene: 8. CDR3: CASGATGGGTDTQYF. Here the CDR3 DNA reads TGTGCCAGCGGTGCGACAGGGGGCGGGACAGATACGCAGTATTTT.

Within the sample, this clonotype is medium-sized (0.01 to 0.1%). This chain joins TRBV9 and TRBJ1-2; TRBD1 might be the D (5 bases). The CDR3 runs 12 residues. Trimming stripped 0 bases from V and 8 bases from J, with 8 bases between. Looked up from germline, CDR1 is SGDLS and CDR2 is YYNGEE. The CDR3 bases are TGTGCCAGCAGCGTAGGGGGGGGAGGCTACACCTTC. Its protein is CASSVGGGGYTF. Using reference TRBV9 and TRBJ1-2 for the parts outside the CDR3, the full variable domain is DSGVTQTPKHLITATGQRVTLRCSPRSGDLSVYWYQQSLDQGLQFLIQYYNGEERAKGNILERFSAQQFPDLHSELNLSSLELGDSALYFCASSVGGGGYTFGSGTRLTVV.

Ten or more counts support this clonotype. The chain uses TRBV9 and TRBJ2-1; 12 bases match TRBD2. The CDR3 totals 16 residues. Germline CDR1 is SGDLS and CDR2 is YYNGEE. V lost 2 bases, J lost 10 bases, and 10 bases stayed unmatched. The CDR3 region has the DNA TGTGCCAGCAGCGTCATTTCGACTAGCGGGGGTGAAGAGCAGTTCTTC. This sequence encodes CASSVISTSGGEEQFF.